These 17 T cell receptor beta chains originate from one sample sequenced in a study of shared T cell receptors in the human thymus. Here immunoSEQ multiplex PCR was the method, and the copy in TCRdb shows in-frame clones only, minus some. The repertoire holds hundreds of thousands of clones, with 70% to 90% as singletons. This sample also appeared in a second study, on human thymus T cells.

The sample consisted of thymocytes. The source of these receptors is a boy younger than two with a congenital heart defect.

A word on this clone: A junction end diverges from the germline sequence, so it may reflect a read error. The J gene is TRBJ1-5, the V gene TRBV20-1; no clear D. CDR3 length: 11 amino acids. Germline CDR1 and CDR2: DFQATT and SNEGSKA (reference sequence). The CDR3 spells CSARGVQPQHF. CDR3 coding DNA: TGCAGTGCGAGAGGCGTTCAGCCCCAGCATTTT.

CDR3 sequence: CASSVWGKRDGYTF. CDR3 bases: TGTGCCAGCAGTGTTTGGGGGAAGCGGGATGGCTACACCTTC. The chain employs TRBV2 and TRBJ1-2, with D perhaps TRBD1 (5 bases). V lost 4 bases and J 6 bases, leaving 15 bases between the germline ends. The CDR3 runs 14 residues. CDR1 and CDR2 (germline): SNHLY, FYNNEI.

V usage is TRBV2 and J usage is TRBJ1-2; D possibly corresponds to TRBD1 (5 bases). CDR1 is SNHLY and CDR2 is FYNNEI in the germline V gene. The CDR3 spans 13 residues. V dropped 5 bases and J dropped 3 bases, with 10 bases sitting between them. This CDR3 reads CASSTGEDYGYTF. The CDR3 bases are TGTGCCAGCAGTACGGGGGAGGACTATGGCTACACCTTC.

V and J are TRBV5-1 and TRBJ2-3; TRBD2 matches 13 bases. Trimming took 2 bases from V and 2 from J; bases not matched to a gene: 11. The CDR3 is 19 residues long. The germline gives CDR1 SGHRS, CDR2 YFSETQ. The CDR3 DNA is TGCGCCAGCAGCTTCTCCACGAGACTAGCGGGGGGCCCCACAGATACGCAGTATTTT. This sequence encodes CASSFSTRLAGGPTDTQYF.

CDR3 in DNA: TGTGCCAGCAGCGGAATCAGGAAGGACTACGAGCAGTACTTC. It translates to CASSGIRKDYEQYF. The chain carries TRBV9 and TRBJ2-7; D is ambiguous. The germline gives CDR1 SGDLS, CDR2 YYNGEE. The CDR3 sequence is 14 residues long. V dropped 3 bases and J dropped 3 bases, with 13 bases sitting between them.

This chain uses TRBV7-8 with TRBJ1-5, with 8 bases lining up with TRBD1. This CDR3 comprises 15 residues. Germline CDR1 SGHVS, CDR2 FQNEAQ. V was pared by 1 base and J by 4 bases, with 3 bases of the junction left unmatched. DNA of the CDR3: TGTGCCAGCAGCTTAGAGGACAGGGAAAATCAGCCCCAGCATTTT. It specifies CASSLEDRENQPQHF.

As to this clone: This CDR3 is also generated by other DNA sequences in the sample. The chain joins TRBV5-1 to TRBJ2-3, with D uncertain. Germline CDR1 SGHRS, CDR2 YFSETQ. The CDR3 has 14 amino acids. The V end lost 0 bases, the J end lost 0 bases, and 5 bases lay between the germline ends. For the CDR3, the DNA is TGCGCCAGCAGCTTGGCAGGCAGCACAGATACGCAGTATTTT. Its translation is CASSLAGSTDTQYF.

V is TRBV7-9 and J is TRBJ1-4; 9 nucleotides agree with TRBD1. V shed 5 bases and J 8 bases; nucleotides not matched to a gene: 6. This CDR3 spans 14 amino acids. CDR1 and CDR2 (germline): SEHNR, FQNEAQ (reference sequence). The DNA for the CDR3 is TGTGCCAGCAGCCCGGACAGGGGTTCGGAAAAACTGTTTTTT. This gives the protein CASSPDRGSEKLFF.

Details on this clone: This CDR3 is also generated by other DNA sequences in the sample. This chain joins TRBV9 and TRBJ2-1, with 8 bases aligning to TRBD2. Trimming at V came to 0 bases and at J to 4 bases, leaving 3 bases not matched to a gene. The length of the CDR3 is 15 residues. The V gene's germline CDR1 is SGDLS and CDR2 YYNGEE. In nucleotides, the CDR3 is TGTGCCAGCAGCGTAGGCGGGACTAGTTACAATGAGCAGTTCTTC. Residues: CASSVGGTSYNEQFF.

The genes are TRBV28 and TRBJ1-2, with TRBD1 identical over 7 bases. CDR1 and CDR2 (germline): MDHEN, SYDVKM. The CDR3 sequence is 14 residues long. Germline trimming cut 5 bases from V and 4 bases from J; bases unmatched to any gene: 7. CDR3 coding DNA: TGTGCCAGCAGTGCCCCGGGACAGACCTATGGCTACACCTTC. This codes for CASSAPGQTYGYTF.

The chain is built from TRBV27 and TRBJ2-3, with TRBD1 as a possible D gene (6 bases). From germline, CDR1 is MNHEY and CDR2 SMNVEV (reference sequence). The CDR3 is made up of 16 amino acids. V gave up 7 bases and J gave up 2 bases, with 19 bases separating them. For the CDR3, the DNA is TGTGCCAGCATACCCCCGGGACACCGGCTCACAGATACGCAGTATTTT. Its protein is CASIPPGHRLTDTQYF.

This chain joins TRBV4-1 and TRBJ2-7, with 8 bases identical to TRBD1. This CDR3 has 16 residues. The junction had 7 bases not matched to a gene; V was cut back by 3 bases and J by 0 bases. CDR1 MGHRA and CDR2 YSYEKL come from the germline V gene. DNA of the CDR3: TGCGCCAGCAGCCATAAACAGGGGGATCGCTCCTACGAGCAGTACTTC. It specifies CASSHKQGDRSYEQYF.

The chain employs TRBV18 and TRBJ2-2, with unresolved D. V gave up 1 base and J gave up 7 bases, with 7 bases separating them. Looked up from germline, CDR1 is KGHSH and CDR2 is LQKENI. This CDR3 is built from 13 residues. The CDR3 DNA follows: TGTGCCAGCTCACCACGCCCAGTCGGGGAGCTGTTTTTT. Translation: CASSPRPVGELFF.

The chain combines TRBV11-2 with TRBJ1-2; the D gene is possibly TRBD1 (6 bases). Trimming stripped 5 bases from V and 6 bases from J, with 19 bases between. Germline CDR1 is SGHAT and CDR2 is FQNNGV. There are 15 residues in the CDR3. The CDR3 nucleotides read TGTGCCAGCAGCCAGAAACAGGGAACTAAAAATGGCTACACCTTC. It is translated as CASSQKQGTKNGYTF.

V usage is TRBV4-1 and J usage is TRBJ2-5, with 10 bases aligning to TRBD2. J lost 2 bases, V lost 0 bases, and 6 bases had no gene match. The CDR3 contains 17 residues. The germline V gene has CDR1 MGHRA and CDR2 YSYEKL. CDR3 DNA: TGCGCCAGCAGCCAAGATGAGGGACTAGCGATACAAGAGACCCAGTACTTC. This encodes CASSQDEGLAIQETQYF.

The V call is TRBV28, the J call TRBJ2-1, with 7 bases lining up with TRBD1. The ends lost 5 bases at V and 12 bases at J; junction bases unmatched: 7. From germline, CDR1 is MDHEN and CDR2 SYDVKM. The CDR3 length is 12 residues. The CDR3 loop is CASSKRGLGQFF. CDR3 sequence (DNA): TGTGCCAGCAGTAAAAGGGGGCTTGGGCAGTTCTTC. The variable domain in full, completed from reference TRBV28 and TRBJ2-1, reads DVKVTQSSRYLVKRTGEKVFLECVQDMDHENMFWYRQDPGLGLRLIYFSYDVKMKEKGDIPEGYSVSREKKERFSLILESASTNQTSMYLCASSKRGLGQFFGPGTRLTVL.

This sequence joins TRBV14 and TRBJ2-7, with D hard to call. V was pared by 6 bases and J by 2 bases, with 17 bases between. The CDR3 runs 15 residues. Germline V gives CDR1 SGHDN, CDR2 FVKESK. CDR3 loop: CASSPSGLTTYEQYF. The CDR3 DNA is TGTGCCAGCAGTCCAAGTGGTTTAACAACCTACGAGCAGTACTTC.